This T cell receptor (beta chain) was captured by sequencing in a study of cytomegalovirus exposure and HLA in healthy donors. In the PCR, 60 Vbeta and 13 Jbeta primers were used. The repertoire was sequenced with immunoSEQ multiplex PCR; TCRdb's copy has only in-frame clones and lacks some. The sample has 150,000 to 200,000 clones, approximately 72% seen once; the top ten hold around 2.4%. Regarding donors, all were healthy bone marrow donors. When sampled, the donors appeared nominally healthy, though they likely had unrecorded immune exposures. In regard to this clone: The antigen is not known.

General study points: The study labeled fewer than 200 TCR beta chains cytomegalovirus-associated. Later work showed greater clonal expansion in HLA-associated TCR beta chains than in equally common others.

The TCR was taken from a female donor in good health and CMV-seronegative. The sample comprised PBMCs.

In DNA form, the CDR3 reads TGTGCCACCCCCGGAGGCCCTTATAGCAATCAGCCCCAGCATTTT. Protein: CATPGGPYSNQPQHF. The V call is TRBV4-2, the J call TRBJ1-5, with D unclear. V shed 10 bases and J shed 0 bases, with 16 bases lying between them. The CDR3 totals 15 residues. From germline, CDR1 is LGHNA and CDR2 YNFKEQ.